The 8 T cell receptor beta chains listed next were all sequenced from one sample in a study of T cell responses to AZD1222 COVID-19 vaccine. Sequenced by immunoSEQ multiplex PCR; TCRdb stores in-frame clones only, minus some. In the table there are approximately 150,000 clones, roughly 90% of which are singletons. Sequencing was performed on peripheral blood, taken 28 days after the second AZD1222 dose. These receptors came from an adult who received the AZD1222 COVID-19 vaccine.

CDR3 sequence: CASSLGTGPDTSGNTIYF. As DNA, the CDR3 is TGCGCCAGCAGCCTGGGGACAGGGCCCGATACCTCTGGAAACACCATATATTTT. The chain employs TRBV5-1 and TRBJ1-3, with 9 positions matching TRBD1. J gave up 0 bases and V 4 bases, and 11 bases lay outside the gene matches. This CDR3 comprises 18 residues. CDR1 SGHRS and CDR2 YFSETQ come from the germline V gene.

The chain uses TRBV9 and TRBJ1-1, with 7 bases fitting TRBD1. The ends lost 4 bases at V and 0 bases at J; junction bases unmatched: 3. Germline assignment: CDR1 SGDLS and CDR2 YYNGEE. The CDR3 is 14 residues long. The CDR3 sequence is CASSPGGVNTEAFF. The CDR3 bases are TGTGCCAGCAGCCCAGGGGGGGTGAACACTGAAGCTTTCTTT. Together with reference TRBV9 and TRBJ1-1, the CDR3 gives the full variable domain: DSGVTQTPKHLITATGQRVTLRCSPRSGDLSVYWYQQSLDQGLQFLIQYYNGEERAKGNILERFSAQQFPDLHSELNLSSLELGDSALYFCASSPGGVNTEAFFGQGTRLTVV.

The gene calls are TRBV7-9 and TRBJ1-1; the D is unclear. Germline V gene sequence: CDR1 SEHNR, CDR2 FQNEAQ (reference sequence). The CDR3 extends over 13 amino acids. V lost 5 bases to trimming and J lost 3 bases, with 10 bases between them. CDR3 nucleotide sequence: TGTGCCAGCAGCCCGGGGATTTACACTGAAGCTTTCTTT. Residues: CASSPGIYTEAFF.

This clone occurred once. The rearrangement uses TRBV19 and TRBJ2-1; 12 nucleotides agree with TRBD2. Germline CDR1 LNHDA, CDR2 SQIVND (reference sequence). V gave up 3 bases and J gave up 4 bases; unmatched junction bases: 4. The CDR3 loop spans 16 amino acids. The CDR3 is CASSIQLAGGYNEQFF. CDR3 bases: TGTGCCAGTAGTATTCAACTAGCGGGAGGTTACAATGAGCAGTTCTTC.

The rearrangement joins TRBV10-1 to TRBJ1-1, with a possible D match to TRBD1 (6 bases). The V gene lost 6 bases and the J gene lost 4 bases, with 12 bases spanning the gap. The CDR3 has 13 amino acids. In germline, CDR1 is WNHNN, CDR2 SYGVQD (reference sequence). The CDR3 protein is CASSPGGGTEAFF. The DNA of the CDR3 is TGCGCCAGCAGCCCCGGGGGCGGCACTGAAGCTTTCTTT.

V usage is TRBV10-2 and J usage is TRBJ1-4, with TRBD1 as a possible D gene (5 bases). Germline V gene sequence: CDR1 WSHSY, CDR2 SAAADI. CDR3 length: 18 residues. V lost 5 bases to trimming and J lost 4 bases, with 23 bases between them. CDR3 protein: CASSPFKPVTGLNEKLFF. The CDR3 DNA reads as TGCGCCAGCAGTCCCTTCAAACCTGTGACGGGGCTTAATGAAAAACTGTTTTTT.

The chain recombines TRBV5-1 with TRBJ2-1; D is undetermined. The CDR3 spans 13 residues. CDR1 is SGHRS and CDR2 is YFSETQ in the germline V gene. The ends were cut back, 2 bases at V and 3 bases at J, with 6 bases in the middle. Here the CDR3 reads CASSFSLYNEQFF. The CDR3 region has the DNA TGCGCCAGCAGCTTCTCACTCTACAATGAGCAGTTCTTC.

The rearrangement links TRBV6-4 to TRBJ1-2; a possible D gene is TRBD1 (6 bases). From germline, CDR1 is MRHNA and CDR2 SNTAGT. The V end lost 6 bases, the J end lost 6 bases, and 17 bases lay between the germline ends. The CDR3 runs to 14 residues. The CDR3 DNA reads TGTGCCAGCAGGGAGGGACAAGAATCCGATGGCTACACCTTC. Its protein is CASREGQESDGYTF.